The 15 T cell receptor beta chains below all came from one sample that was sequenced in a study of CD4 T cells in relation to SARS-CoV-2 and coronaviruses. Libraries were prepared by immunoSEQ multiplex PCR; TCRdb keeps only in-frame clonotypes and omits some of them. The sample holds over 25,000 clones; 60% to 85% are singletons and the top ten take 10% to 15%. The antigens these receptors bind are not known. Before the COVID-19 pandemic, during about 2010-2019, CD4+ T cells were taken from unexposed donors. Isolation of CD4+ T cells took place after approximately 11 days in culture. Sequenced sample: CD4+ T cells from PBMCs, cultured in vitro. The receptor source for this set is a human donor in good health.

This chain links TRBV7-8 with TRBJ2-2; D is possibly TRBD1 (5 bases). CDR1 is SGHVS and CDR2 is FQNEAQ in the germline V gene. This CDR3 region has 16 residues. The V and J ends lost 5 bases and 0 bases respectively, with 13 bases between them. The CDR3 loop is CASSLRAGSNTGELFF. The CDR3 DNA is TGTGCCAGCAGCCTCAGGGCCGGTTCGAACACCGGGGAGCTGTTTTTT.

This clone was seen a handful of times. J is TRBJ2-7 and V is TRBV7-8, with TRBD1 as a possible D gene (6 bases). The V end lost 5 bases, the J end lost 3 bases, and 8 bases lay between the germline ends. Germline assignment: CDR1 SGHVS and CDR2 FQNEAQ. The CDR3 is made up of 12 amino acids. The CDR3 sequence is CASSRDNYEQYF. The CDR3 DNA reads TGTGCCAGCAGCCGGGACAACTACGAGCAGTACTTC.

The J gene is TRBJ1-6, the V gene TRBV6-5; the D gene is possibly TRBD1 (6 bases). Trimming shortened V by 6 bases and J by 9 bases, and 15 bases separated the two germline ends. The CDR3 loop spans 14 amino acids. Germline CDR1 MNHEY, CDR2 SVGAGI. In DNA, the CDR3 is TGTGCCAGCAGGGCGGACAGTAGAGGTTCACCCCTCCACTTT. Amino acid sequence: CASRADSRGSPLHF.

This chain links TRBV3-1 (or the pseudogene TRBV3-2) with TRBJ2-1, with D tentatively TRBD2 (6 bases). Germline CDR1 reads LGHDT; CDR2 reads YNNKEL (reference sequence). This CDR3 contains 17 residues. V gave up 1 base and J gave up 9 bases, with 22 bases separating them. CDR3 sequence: CASSQAREPGGVGEQFF. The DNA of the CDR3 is TGTGCCAGCAGCCAAGCTAGGGAACCCGGCGGGGTCGGTGAGCAGTTCTTC.

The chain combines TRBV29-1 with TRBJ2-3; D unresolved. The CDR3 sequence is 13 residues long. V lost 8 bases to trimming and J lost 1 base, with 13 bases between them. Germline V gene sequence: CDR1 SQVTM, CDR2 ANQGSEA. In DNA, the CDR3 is TGCAGCTTCGGACCAGTCGGCACAGATACGCAGTATTTT. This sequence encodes CSFGPVGTDTQYF.

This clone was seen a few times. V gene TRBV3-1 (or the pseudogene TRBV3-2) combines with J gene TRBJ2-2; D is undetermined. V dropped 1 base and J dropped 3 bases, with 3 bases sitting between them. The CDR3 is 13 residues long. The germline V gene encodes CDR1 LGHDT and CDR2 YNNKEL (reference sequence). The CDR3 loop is CASSQGDTGELFF. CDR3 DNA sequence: TGTGCCAGCAGCCAAGGAGACACCGGGGAGCTGTTTTTT.

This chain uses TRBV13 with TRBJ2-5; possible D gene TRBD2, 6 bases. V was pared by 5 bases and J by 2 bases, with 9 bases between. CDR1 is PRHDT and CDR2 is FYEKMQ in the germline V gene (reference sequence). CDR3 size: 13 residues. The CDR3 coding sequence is TGTGCCAGCAGCGGGACTCTACAAGAGACCCAGTACTTC. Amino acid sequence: CASSGTLQETQYF.

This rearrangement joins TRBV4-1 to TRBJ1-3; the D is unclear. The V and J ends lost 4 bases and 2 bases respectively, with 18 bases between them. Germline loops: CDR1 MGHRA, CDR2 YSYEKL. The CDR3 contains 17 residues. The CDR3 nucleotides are TGCGCCAGCAGCCTTTTGGCGGTGGCAGGCCCTGGAAACACCATATATTTT. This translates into CASSLLAVAGPGNTIYF.

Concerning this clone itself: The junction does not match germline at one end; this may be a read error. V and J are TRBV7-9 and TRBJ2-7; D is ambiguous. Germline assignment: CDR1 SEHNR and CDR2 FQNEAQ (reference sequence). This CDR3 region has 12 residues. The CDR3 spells CTSSQTSGEQYF. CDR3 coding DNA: TGTACCAGCAGCCAGACGTCAGGCGAGCAGTACTTC.

Here the CDR3 DNA reads TGTGCCAGCAGCTCAAGGGGGAAATCTACAGATACGCAGTATTTT. Protein: CASSSRGKSTDTQYF. The chain combines TRBV11-2 with TRBJ2-3, with D tentatively TRBD1 (6 bases). The CDR3 sequence is 15 residues long. V lost 4 bases to trimming and J lost 3 bases, with 14 bases between them. Looked up from germline, CDR1 is SGHAT and CDR2 is FQNNGV.

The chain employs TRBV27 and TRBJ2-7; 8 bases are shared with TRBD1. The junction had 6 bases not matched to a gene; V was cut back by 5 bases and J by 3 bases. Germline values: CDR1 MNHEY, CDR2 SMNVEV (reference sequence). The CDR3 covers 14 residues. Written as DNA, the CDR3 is TGTGCCAGCAGTACCCGGACAGGGAGCTACGAGCAGTACTTC. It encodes CASSTRTGSYEQYF.

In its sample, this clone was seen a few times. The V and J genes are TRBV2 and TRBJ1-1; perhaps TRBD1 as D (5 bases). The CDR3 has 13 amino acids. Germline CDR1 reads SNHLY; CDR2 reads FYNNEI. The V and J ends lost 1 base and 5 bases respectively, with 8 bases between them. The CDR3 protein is CASSEGWGTEAFF. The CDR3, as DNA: TGTGCCAGCAGTGAAGGGTGGGGGACTGAAGCTTTCTTT.

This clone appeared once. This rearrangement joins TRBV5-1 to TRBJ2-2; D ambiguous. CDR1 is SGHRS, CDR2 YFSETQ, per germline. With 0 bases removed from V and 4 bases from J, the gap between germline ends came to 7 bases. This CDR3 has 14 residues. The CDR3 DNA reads TGCGCCAGCAGCTTGGCCCGTCCCACCGGGGAGCTGTTTTTT. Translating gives CASSLARPTGELFF.

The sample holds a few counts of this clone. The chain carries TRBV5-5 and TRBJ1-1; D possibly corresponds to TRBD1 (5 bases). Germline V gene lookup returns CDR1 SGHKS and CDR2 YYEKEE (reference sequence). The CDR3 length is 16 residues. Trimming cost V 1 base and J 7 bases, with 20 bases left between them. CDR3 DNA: TGTGCCAGCAGCTTGTACTTCTTGGCTCAGGGAGTTGAAGCTTTCTTT. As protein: CASSLYFLAQGVEAFF.

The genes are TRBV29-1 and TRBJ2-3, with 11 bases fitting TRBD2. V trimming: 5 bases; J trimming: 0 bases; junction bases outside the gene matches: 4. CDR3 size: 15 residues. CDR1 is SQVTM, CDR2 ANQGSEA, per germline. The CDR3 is CSVPLAGGSTDTQYF. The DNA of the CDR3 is TGCAGCGTTCCTTTAGCGGGGGGGAGCACAGATACGCAGTATTTT.